The 21 T cell receptor beta chains presented below share a single source sample, sequenced in a study of shared clonotypes between healthy human individuals (dated by TCRdb to the early 2020s). The library was made by the immunoSEQ multiplex PCR assay. TCRdb re-hosts the immuneACCESS table, in-frame sequences only. Its copies lack some clones; in the studies checked, an unresolved V gene accounts for under half of them, and the cause for the rest is not known. Within this sample are over 2 million clones, with 85% to 95% of them counted one time only. In total, the top ten clones hold more than 0.1% of the sample. Sequencing input: naive CD4+ T cells sorted from blood. The cell subset or site label of this sample denotes: CD45RA+ positively selected. These receptors were collected from a man between 18 and 35 years old in good health.

The CDR3 DNA reads as TGTGCCAGCAGTTCCCTACAGGGGCGGAATGAAAAACTGTTTTTT. Protein product: CASSSLQGRNEKLFF. This chain uses TRBV28 with TRBJ1-4; TRBD1 aligns across 7 bases. The CDR3 covers 15 residues. The germline V gene has CDR1 MDHEN and CDR2 SYDVKM. V lost 4 bases and J lost 5; bases outside the gene matches: 7.

The rearrangement uses TRBV5-5 and TRBJ1-2, with a possible D match to TRBD1 (5 bases). Trimming took 3 bases from V and 4 from J, leaving 10 bases between them. The CDR3 has 13 residues. Germline CDR1 SGHKS, CDR2 YYEKEE (reference sequence). The CDR3 DNA follows: TGTGCCAGCAGCTGGGACGGAAGCTATGGCTACACCTTC. This encodes CASSWDGSYGYTF.

Here the CDR3 reads CASSSLETLSYEQYF. The DNA of the CDR3 is TGTGCCAGCAGCTCCCTTGAGACCCTCTCCTACGAGCAGTACTTC. This chain uses TRBV28 with TRBJ2-7; D gene uncertain. V was shortened by 6 bases and J by 0 bases, with 15 bases between the two germline ends. Germline loops: CDR1 MDHEN, CDR2 SYDVKM. The CDR3 consists of 15 residues.

The J gene is TRBJ2-7, the V gene TRBV7-9, with a possible D match to TRBD1 (5 bases). With 5 bases removed from V and 3 bases from J, the gap between germline ends came to 11 bases. In germline, CDR1 is SEHNR, CDR2 FQNEAQ (reference sequence). The CDR3 is 13 amino acids. CDR3 region: CASSRDRYYEQYF. The CDR3, as DNA: TGTGCCAGCAGCCGAGACAGATACTACGAGCAGTACTTC.

The chain couples TRBV7-2 to TRBJ1-2; 7 bases align to TRBD1. This CDR3 has 15 amino acids. Trimming took 5 bases from V and 2 from J; bases not matched to a gene: 8. From germline, CDR1 is SGHTA and CDR2 FQGNSA. The CDR3 loop is CASSTRQGSNYGYTF. Here the CDR3 DNA reads TGTGCCAGCAGCACCAGACAGGGTTCAAACTATGGCTACACCTTC.

Only a few counts were recorded for this clone. The rearrangement links TRBV20-1 to TRBJ1-6; D is uncertain. V dropped 3 bases and J dropped 8 bases, with 5 bases sitting between them. The CDR3 contains 11 residues. Germline assignment: CDR1 DFQATT and CDR2 SNEGSKA (reference sequence). The CDR3 DNA reads as TGCAGTGCTAGTGAGGATTCACCCCTCCACTTT. Protein product: CSASEDSPLHF.

As concerns this clone: Other DNA sequences of this sample code for an identical CDR3. The rearrangement joins TRBV7-2 to TRBJ2-1; D gene ambiguous. Trimming removed 1 base from V and 7 bases from J, with 8 bases in between. The CDR3 is 13 residues long. The germline V gene has CDR1 SGHTA and CDR2 FQGNSA. CDR3 protein: CASSLGVGNEQFF. CDR3 in DNA: TGTGCCAGCAGCTTAGGGGTGGGGAATGAGCAGTTCTTC. Based on the CDR3 plus reference TRBV7-2 and TRBJ2-1, the full variable domain is GAGVSQSPSNKVTEKGKDVELRCDPISGHTALYWYRQSLGQGLEFLIYFQGNSAPDKSGLPSDRFSAERTGGSVSTLTIQRTQQEDSAVYLCASSLGVGNEQFFGPGTRLTVL.

In regard to this clone: In the same sample, other DNA sequences code for this CDR3. This chain uses TRBV30 with TRBJ1-4; D is uncertain. Germline V gene sequence: CDR1 GTSNPN, CDR2 SVGIG (reference sequence). V gave up 0 bases and J gave up 8 bases, with 4 bases separating them. CDR3 length: 11 residues. This CDR3 reads CAWSVEEKLFF. The CDR3 DNA reads as TGTGCCTGGAGTGTAGAAGAAAAACTGTTTTTT.

The chain recombines TRBV11-2 with TRBJ1-3; possible D gene TRBD1, 5 bases. The ends were cut back, 1 base at V and 0 bases at J, with 13 bases in the middle. Germline lookup yields CDR1 SGHAT and CDR2 FQNNGV. This CDR3 contains 17 residues. CDR3 region: CASSLGFGASSGNTIYF. The CDR3 bases are TGTGCCAGCAGCTTAGGATTCGGGGCAAGCTCTGGAAACACCATATATTTT.

The chain combines TRBV14 with TRBJ1-5, with TRBD1 identical over 12 bases. The ends lost 5 bases at V and 6 bases at J; junction bases unmatched: 5. Germline CDR1 and CDR2: SGHDN and FVKESK. The CDR3 covers 15 residues. For the CDR3, the DNA is TGTGCCAGCAGCTTCGGGACAGGGGGCGTTCAGCCCCAGCATTTT. Translating gives CASSFGTGGVQPQHF.

The rearrangement uses TRBV2 and TRBJ1-2; D may be TRBD1 (5 bases). The CDR3 is 15 residues long. Deletions cut 1 base from V and 2 bases from J, with 11 bases between. In germline, CDR1 is SNHLY, CDR2 FYNNEI. The CDR3 nucleotides read TGTGCCAGCAGTGAAGTTATGACAGCCAACTATGGCTACACCTTC. Its translation: CASSEVMTANYGYTF.

This clone was observed a single time. The chain joins TRBV7-9 to TRBJ2-5; 7 positions match TRBD1. J lost 5 bases, V lost 4 bases, and 13 bases had no gene match. The germline V gene has CDR1 SEHNR and CDR2 FQNEAQ (reference sequence). The CDR3 has 16 residues. The CDR3 here is CASSSRSTGKFETQYF. CDR3 DNA sequence: TGTGCCAGCAGCTCAAGATCGACAGGGAAATTCGAGACCCAGTACTTC. Full variable domain (rest looked up from reference TRBV7-9 and TRBJ2-5): DTGVSQNPRHKITKRGQNVTFRCDPISEHNRLYWYRQTLGQGPEFLTYFQNEAQLEKSRLLSDRFSAERPKGSFSTLEIQRTEQGDSAMYLCASSSRSTGKFETQYFGPGTRLLVL.

The V gene is TRBV29-1, the J gene TRBJ2-7; no clear D gene. The germline V and J ends were trimmed by 5 bases and 4 bases, with 15 bases remaining between them. Germline CDR1 SQVTM, CDR2 ANQGSEA. The CDR3 spans 13 residues. The CDR3 DNA sequence: TGCAGCGTTTCCAGACTGAATAATTACGAGCAGTACTTC. Translated, it gives CSVSRLNNYEQYF.

The chain couples TRBV29-1 to TRBJ1-1; D uncertain. V gave up 2 bases and J gave up 3 bases, with 16 bases separating them. Germline CDR1 is SQVTM and CDR2 is ANQGSEA. The CDR3 has 15 amino acids. CDR3 residues: CSVELGLAYHTEAFF. The CDR3 DNA reads as TGCAGCGTTGAACTGGGTTTGGCATACCACACTGAAGCTTTCTTT. The variable domain in full, completed from reference TRBV29-1 and TRBJ1-1, reads SAVISQKPSRDICQRGTSLTIQCQVDSQVTMMFWYRQQPGQSLTLIATANQGSEATYESGFVIDKFPISRPNLTFSTLTVSNMSPEDSSIYLCSVELGLAYHTEAFFGQGTRLTVV.

The V and J genes are TRBV7-6 and TRBJ2-7; 11 positions agree with TRBD2. The CDR3 length is 15 residues. V lost 1 base and J lost 7; bases outside the gene matches: 6. From germline, CDR1 is SGHVS and CDR2 FNYEAQ. CDR3: CASSLELAGVGEQYF. The CDR3 nucleotides read TGTGCCAGCAGCTTAGAACTAGCGGGAGTCGGTGAGCAGTACTTC.

The chain recombines TRBV6-1 with TRBJ1-6; 10 nucleotides line up with TRBD1. CDR1 is MNHNS, CDR2 SASEGT, per germline. Trimming cost V 7 bases and J 13 bases; bases outside gene matches: 13. This CDR3 contains 15 residues. The CDR3 coding sequence is TGTGCCAGCACCGAAGGTGGGACAGGGGCCCTTCCCCTCCACTTT. The encoded protein is CASTEGGTGALPLHF.

The table lists this clone with a few counts. V gene TRBV14 combines with J gene TRBJ2-3, with no clear D. CDR3 length: 12 residues. The V gene's germline CDR1 is SGHDN and CDR2 FVKESK. Trimming pared 9 bases from V and 1 base from J, leaving 8 bases between. Here the CDR3 reads CARKVGTDTQYF. The CDR3 nucleotides are TGTGCCAGAAAAGTCGGCACAGATACGCAGTATTTT.

J is TRBJ2-1 and V is TRBV27; 9 bases are a match to TRBD2. This CDR3 contains 16 residues. J lost 9 bases, V lost 6 bases, and 15 bases had no gene match. The germline V gene has CDR1 MNHEY and CDR2 SMNVEV (reference sequence). The CDR3 sequence is CASRRDSSGMVGEQFF. In DNA form, the CDR3 reads TGTGCCAGCAGGAGGGATTCTAGCGGGATGGTTGGTGAGCAGTTCTTC.

This chain connects TRBV2 to TRBJ1-6; D gene ambiguous. V was cut by 2 bases and J by 0 bases, with 11 bases left in between. Germline CDR1 reads SNHLY; CDR2 reads FYNNEI. The CDR3 contains 17 residues. CDR3 in amino acids: CASSERRIRSYNSPLHF. The DNA of the CDR3 is TGTGCCAGCAGTGAACGGCGCATCCGCTCCTATAATTCACCCCTCCACTTT.

The count of this clone is one. The genes are TRBV5-1 and TRBJ1-1; 9 bases fit TRBD1. The junction had 9 bases not matched to a gene; V was cut back by 5 bases and J by 1 base. The germline V gene has CDR1 SGHRS and CDR2 YFSETQ. This CDR3 is 16 amino acids long. CDR3 region: CASRKRQGEKNTEAFF. The CDR3 DNA reads TGCGCCAGCAGAAAGAGACAGGGGGAGAAGAACACTGAAGCTTTCTTT.

This chain links TRBV15 with TRBJ2-7, with unresolved D. Trimming removed 0 bases from V and 6 bases from J, with 12 bases in between. This CDR3 has 14 amino acids. Germline loops: CDR1 LNHNV, CDR2 YYDKDF (reference sequence). The CDR3 sequence is CATSRDTGSGEQYF. The CDR3 region has the DNA TGTGCCACCAGCAGAGATACCGGGTCCGGCGAGCAGTACTTC.